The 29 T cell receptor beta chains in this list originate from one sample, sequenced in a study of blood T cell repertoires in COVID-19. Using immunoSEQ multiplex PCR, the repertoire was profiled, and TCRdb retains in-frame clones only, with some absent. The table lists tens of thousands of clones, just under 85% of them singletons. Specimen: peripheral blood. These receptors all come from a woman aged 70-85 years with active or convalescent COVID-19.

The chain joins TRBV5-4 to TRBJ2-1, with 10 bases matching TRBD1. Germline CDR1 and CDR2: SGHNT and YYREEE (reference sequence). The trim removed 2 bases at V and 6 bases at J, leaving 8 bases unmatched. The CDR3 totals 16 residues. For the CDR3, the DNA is TGTGCCAGCAGCTTTTCCGGGACAGGGGTATTCAATGAGCAGTTCTTC. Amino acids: CASSFSGTGVFNEQFF.

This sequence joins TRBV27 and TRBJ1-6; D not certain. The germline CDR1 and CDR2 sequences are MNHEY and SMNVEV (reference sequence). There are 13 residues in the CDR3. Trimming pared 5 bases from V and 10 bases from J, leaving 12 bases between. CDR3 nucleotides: TGTGCCAGCAGTCCTCGGACGGGATCACCCCTCCACTTT. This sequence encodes CASSPRTGSPLHF.

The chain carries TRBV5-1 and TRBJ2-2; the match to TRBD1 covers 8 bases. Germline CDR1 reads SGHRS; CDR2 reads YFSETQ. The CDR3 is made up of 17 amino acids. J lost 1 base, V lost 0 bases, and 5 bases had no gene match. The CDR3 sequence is CASSLATGQGNTGELFF. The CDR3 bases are TGCGCCAGCAGCTTGGCCACAGGACAGGGGAACACCGGGGAGCTGTTTTTT. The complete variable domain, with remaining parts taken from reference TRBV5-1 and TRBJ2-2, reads KAGVTQTPRYLIKTRGQQVTLSCSPISGHRSVSWYQQTPGQGLQFLFEYFSETQRNKGNFPGRFSGRQFSNSRSEMNVSTLELGDSALYLCASSLATGQGNTGELFFGEGSRLTVL.

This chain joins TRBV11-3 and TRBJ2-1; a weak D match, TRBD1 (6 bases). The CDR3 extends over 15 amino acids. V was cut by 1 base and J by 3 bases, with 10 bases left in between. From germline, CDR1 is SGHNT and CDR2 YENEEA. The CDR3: CASSLGDTLYNEQFF. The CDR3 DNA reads TGTGCCAGCAGCTTAGGGGACACCCTCTACAATGAGCAGTTCTTC.

CDR3 amino acids: CASSSNFQGGNEQFF. For the CDR3, the DNA is TGTGCCAGCAGCTCGAATTTTCAGGGTGGCAATGAGCAGTTCTTC. This chain joins TRBV5-4 and TRBJ2-1; D is possibly TRBD1 (5 bases). Per the germline V gene, CDR1 is SGHNT and CDR2 is YYREEE (reference sequence). V lost 3 bases to trimming and J lost 6 bases, with 16 bases between them. The CDR3 is 15 residues long.

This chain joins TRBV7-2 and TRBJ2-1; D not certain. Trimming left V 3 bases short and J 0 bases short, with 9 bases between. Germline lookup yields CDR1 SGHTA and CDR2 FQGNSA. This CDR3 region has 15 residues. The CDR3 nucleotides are TGTGCCAGCAGCTTTACTATCAGCTCCTACAATGAGCAGTTCTTC. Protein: CASSFTISSYNEQFF.

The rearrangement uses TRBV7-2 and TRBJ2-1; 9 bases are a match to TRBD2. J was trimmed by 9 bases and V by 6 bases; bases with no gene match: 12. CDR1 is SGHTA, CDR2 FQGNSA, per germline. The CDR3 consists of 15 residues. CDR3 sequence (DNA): TGTGCCAGCAGGCCTGATAGCGGGGGAGGCGGTGAGCAGTTCTTC. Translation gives CASRPDSGGGGEQFF.

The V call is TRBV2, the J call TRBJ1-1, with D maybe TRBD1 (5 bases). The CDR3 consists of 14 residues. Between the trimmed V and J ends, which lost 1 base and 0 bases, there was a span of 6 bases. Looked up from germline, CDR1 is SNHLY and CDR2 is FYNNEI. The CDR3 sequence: CASSEGGMNTEAFF. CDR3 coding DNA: TGTGCCAGCAGTGAAGGGGGCATGAACACTGAAGCTTTCTTT.

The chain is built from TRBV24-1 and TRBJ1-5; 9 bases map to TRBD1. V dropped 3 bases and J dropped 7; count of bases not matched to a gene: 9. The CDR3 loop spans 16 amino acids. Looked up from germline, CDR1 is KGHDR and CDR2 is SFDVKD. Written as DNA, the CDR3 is TGTGCCACCAGTGATGCGGGACAGGGATCGGGCCAGCCCCAGCATTTT. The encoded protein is CATSDAGQGSGQPQHF.

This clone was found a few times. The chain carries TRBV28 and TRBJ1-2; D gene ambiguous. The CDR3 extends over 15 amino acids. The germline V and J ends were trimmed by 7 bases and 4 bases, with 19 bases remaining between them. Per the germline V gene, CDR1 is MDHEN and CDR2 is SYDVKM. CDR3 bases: TGTGCCAGCACCTCCCGTTTGGCGGGGAGCTATGGCTACACCTTC. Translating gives CASTSRLAGSYGYTF.

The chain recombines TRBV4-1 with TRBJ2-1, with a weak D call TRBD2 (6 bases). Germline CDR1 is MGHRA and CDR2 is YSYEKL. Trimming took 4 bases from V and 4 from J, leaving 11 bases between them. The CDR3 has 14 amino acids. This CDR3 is CASSLAGQYNEQFF. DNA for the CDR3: TGCGCCAGCAGCCTCGCGGGGCAATACAATGAGCAGTTCTTC.

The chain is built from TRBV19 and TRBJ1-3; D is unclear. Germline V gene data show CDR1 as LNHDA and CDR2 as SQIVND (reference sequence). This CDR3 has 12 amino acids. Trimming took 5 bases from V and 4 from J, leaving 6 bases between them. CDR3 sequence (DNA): TGTGCCAGTAGTTCCAGAGGAAACACCATATATTTT. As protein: CASSSRGNTIYF.

In nucleotides, the CDR3 is TGTGCCAGCAGCTTATACCAGGGTCCTACTGAAGCTTTCTTT. Its translation: CASSLYQGPTEAFF. This chain connects TRBV7-2 to TRBJ1-1, with a tentative D call TRBD1 (5 bases). With 2 bases removed from V and 5 bases from J, the gap between germline ends came to 12 bases. Germline CDR1 and CDR2: SGHTA and FQGNSA. The CDR3 is made up of 14 amino acids.

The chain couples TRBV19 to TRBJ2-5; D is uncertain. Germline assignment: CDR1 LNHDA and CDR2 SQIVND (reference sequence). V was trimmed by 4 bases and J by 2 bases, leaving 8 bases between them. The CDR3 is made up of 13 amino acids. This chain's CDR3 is CASSKTRQETQYF. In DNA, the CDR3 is TGTGCCAGTAGTAAGACACGGCAAGAGACCCAGTACTTC.

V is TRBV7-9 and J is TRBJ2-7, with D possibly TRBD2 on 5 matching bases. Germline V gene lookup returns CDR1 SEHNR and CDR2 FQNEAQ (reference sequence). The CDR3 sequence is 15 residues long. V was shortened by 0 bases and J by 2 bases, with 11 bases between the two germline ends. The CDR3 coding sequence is TGTGCCAGCAGCTTAGCCCTTCACGGGGCCTACGAGCAGTACTTC. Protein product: CASSLALHGAYEQYF. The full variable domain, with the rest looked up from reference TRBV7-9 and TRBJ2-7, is DTGVSQNPRHKITKRGQNVTFRCDPISEHNRLYWYRQTLGQGPEFLTYFQNEAQLEKSRLLSDRFSAERPKGSFSTLEIQRTEQGDSAMYLCASSLALHGAYEQYFGPGTRLTVT.

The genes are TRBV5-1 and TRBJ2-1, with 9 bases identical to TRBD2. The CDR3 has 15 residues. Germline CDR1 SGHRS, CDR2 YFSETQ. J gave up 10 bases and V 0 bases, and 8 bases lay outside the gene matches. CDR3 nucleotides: TGCGCCAGCAGCTTGGGACTAGCGGCCTCGCGGGAGCAGTTCTTC. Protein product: CASSLGLAASREQFF. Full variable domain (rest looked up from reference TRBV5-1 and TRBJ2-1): KAGVTQTPRYLIKTRGQQVTLSCSPISGHRSVSWYQQTPGQGLQFLFEYFSETQRNKGNFPGRFSGRQFSNSRSEMNVSTLELGDSALYLCASSLGLAASREQFFGPGTRLTVL.

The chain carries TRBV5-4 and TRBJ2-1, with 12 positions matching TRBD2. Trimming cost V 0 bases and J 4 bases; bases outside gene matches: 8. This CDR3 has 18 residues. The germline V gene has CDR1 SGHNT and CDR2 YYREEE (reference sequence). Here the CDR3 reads CASSLARASGGAYNEQFF. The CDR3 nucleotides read TGTGCCAGCAGCTTGGCTAGGGCTAGCGGGGGGGCTTACAATGAGCAGTTCTTC.

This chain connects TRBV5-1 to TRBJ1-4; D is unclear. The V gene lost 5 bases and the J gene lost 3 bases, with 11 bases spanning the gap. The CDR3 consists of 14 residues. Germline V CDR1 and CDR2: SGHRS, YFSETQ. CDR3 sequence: CASRDRLSNEKLFF. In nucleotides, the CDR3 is TGCGCCAGCAGAGATAGACTTTCTAATGAAAAACTGTTTTTT.

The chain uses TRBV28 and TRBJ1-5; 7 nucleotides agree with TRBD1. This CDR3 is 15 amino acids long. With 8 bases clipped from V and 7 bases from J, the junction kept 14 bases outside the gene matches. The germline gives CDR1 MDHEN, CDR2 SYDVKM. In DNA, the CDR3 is TGTGCCAGCGCCCTCGGGCAGGGGGATTCCCAGCCCCAGCATTTT. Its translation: CASALGQGDSQPQHF. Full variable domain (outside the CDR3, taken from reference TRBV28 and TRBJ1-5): DVKVTQSSRYLVKRTGEKVFLECVQDMDHENMFWYRQDPGLGLRLIYFSYDVKMKEKGDIPEGYSVSREKKERFSLILESASTNQTSMYLCASALGQGDSQPQHFGDGTRLSIL.

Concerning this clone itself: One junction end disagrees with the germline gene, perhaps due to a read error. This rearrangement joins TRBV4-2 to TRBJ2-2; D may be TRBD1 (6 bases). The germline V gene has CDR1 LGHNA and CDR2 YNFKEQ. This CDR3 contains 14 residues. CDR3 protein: CASTQQGNTGELFF. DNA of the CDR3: TGTGCCAGCACCCAACAGGGGAACACCGGGGAGCTGTTTTTT.

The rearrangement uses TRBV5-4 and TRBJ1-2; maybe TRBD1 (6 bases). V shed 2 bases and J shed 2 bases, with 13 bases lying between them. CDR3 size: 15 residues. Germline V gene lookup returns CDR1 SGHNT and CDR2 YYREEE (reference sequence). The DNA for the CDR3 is TGTGCCAGCAGCTTCTCCTCCGGACAGAACTATGGCTACACCTTC. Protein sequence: CASSFSSGQNYGYTF.

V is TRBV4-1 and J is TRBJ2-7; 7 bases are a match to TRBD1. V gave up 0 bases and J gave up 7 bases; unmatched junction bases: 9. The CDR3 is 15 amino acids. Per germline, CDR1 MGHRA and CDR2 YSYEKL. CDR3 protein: CASSQEETGPGEQYF. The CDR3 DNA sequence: TGCGCCAGCAGCCAAGAGGAGACAGGGCCCGGGGAGCAGTACTTC.

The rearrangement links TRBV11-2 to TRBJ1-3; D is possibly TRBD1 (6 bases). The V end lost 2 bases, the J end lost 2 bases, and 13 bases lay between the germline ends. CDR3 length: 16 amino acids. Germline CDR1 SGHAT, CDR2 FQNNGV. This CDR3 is CASSLRGQGPGNTIYF. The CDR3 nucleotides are TGTGCCAGCAGCTTACGGGGTCAGGGGCCTGGAAACACCATATATTTT. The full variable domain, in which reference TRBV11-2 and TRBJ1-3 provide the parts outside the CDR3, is EAGVAQSPRYKIIEKRQSVAFWCNPISGHATLYWYQQILGQGPKLLIQFQNNGVVDDSQLPKDRFSAERLKGVDSTLKIQPAKLEDSAVYLCASSLRGQGPGNTIYFGEGSWLTVV.

CDR3 DNA sequence: TGCGCCAGCAGCCCCGAAGGGGGGGCTGGGGCCAACGTCCTGACTTTC. Translating it yields CASSPEGGAGANVLTF. V gene TRBV5-1 combines with J gene TRBJ2-6; a possible D gene is TRBD2 (7 bases). The CDR3 has 16 residues. The ends were cut back, 4 bases at V and 2 bases at J, with 13 bases in the middle. Germline assignment: CDR1 SGHRS and CDR2 YFSETQ.

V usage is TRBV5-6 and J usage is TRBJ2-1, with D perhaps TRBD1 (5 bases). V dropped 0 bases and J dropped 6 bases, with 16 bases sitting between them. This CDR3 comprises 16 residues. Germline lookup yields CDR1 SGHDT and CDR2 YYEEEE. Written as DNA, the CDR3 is TGTGCCAGCAGCTTGGCGGGCTTAGGGGCCCTCAATGAGCAGTTCTTC. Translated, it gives CASSLAGLGALNEQFF.

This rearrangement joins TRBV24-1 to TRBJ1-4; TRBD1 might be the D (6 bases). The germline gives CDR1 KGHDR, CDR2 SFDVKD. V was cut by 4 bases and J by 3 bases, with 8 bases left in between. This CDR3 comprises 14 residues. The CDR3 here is CATSEGGPNEKLFF. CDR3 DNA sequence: TGTGCCACCAGTGAAGGGGGACCTAATGAAAAACTGTTTTTT.

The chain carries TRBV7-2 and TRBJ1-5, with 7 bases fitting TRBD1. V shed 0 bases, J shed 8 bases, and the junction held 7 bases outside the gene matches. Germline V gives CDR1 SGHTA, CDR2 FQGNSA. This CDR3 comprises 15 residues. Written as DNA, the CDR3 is TGTGCCAGCAGCTTAGCGGGTCCAGGGGGGAAGCCCCAGCATTTT. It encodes CASSLAGPGGKPQHF.

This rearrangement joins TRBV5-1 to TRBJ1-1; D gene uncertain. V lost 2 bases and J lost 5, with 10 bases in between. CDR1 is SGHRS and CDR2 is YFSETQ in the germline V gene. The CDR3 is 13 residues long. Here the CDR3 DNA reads TGCGCCAGCAGCTTTAACTTTAATACTGAAGCTTTCTTT. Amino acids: CASSFNFNTEAFF.

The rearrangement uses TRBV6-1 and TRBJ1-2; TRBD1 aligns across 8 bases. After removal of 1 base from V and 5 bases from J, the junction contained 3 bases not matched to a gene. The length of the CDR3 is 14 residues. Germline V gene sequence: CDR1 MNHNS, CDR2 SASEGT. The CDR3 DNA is TGTGCCAGCAGTGAAGGGGACAGGCGTTATGGCTACACCTTC. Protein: CASSEGDRRYGYTF.